This entry lists 25 T cell receptor beta chains sequenced from one sample in a study of neurological immune-mediated disorders. Time point given: technical triplicate 2. TCRdb itself ran the 5' RACE reads through MiXCR, one entry per CDR3 protein. The top ten hold about 4.5% of the sample, which has about 59,000 distinct CDR3 sequences, around 24% seen once. The sequenced sample was PBMCs. All receptors derive from a man aged 55 to 70 with HTLV-1-associated myelopathy (HAM/TSP).

This clonotype has at least ten counts. The CDR3 is CASSFDRTQETQYF. CDR3 bases: TGCGCCAGCAGCTTTGACAGGACACAAGAGACCCAGTACTTC. J is TRBJ2-5 and V is TRBV5-1; a weak D match, TRBD1 (6 bases). CDR3 length: 14 amino acids. The V gene lost 2 bases and the J gene lost 2 bases, with 10 bases spanning the gap. Germline V gives CDR1 SGHRS, CDR2 YFSETQ.

This clonotype occurred many times. The chain has TRBV7-8 and TRBJ2-7, with 7 bases identical to TRBD1. The CDR3 has 15 residues. Germline trimming cut 6 bases from V and 0 bases from J; bases unmatched to any gene: 8. CDR1 is SGHVS and CDR2 is FQNEAQ in the germline V gene. The CDR3 DNA reads TGTGCCAGCAGGACAGGGACGGCCGCCTCCTACGAGCAGTACTTC. Protein product: CASRTGTAASYEQYF.

The rearrangement links TRBV30 to TRBJ1-1, with TRBD1 matching over 9 bases. Looked up from germline, CDR1 is GTSNPN and CDR2 is SVGIG (reference sequence). The CDR3 loop spans 12 amino acids. J lost 3 bases, V lost 5 bases, and 1 base had no gene match. CDR3 DNA sequence: TGTGCCTGGGGGACAGGGTACACTGAAGCTTTCTTT. This codes for CAWGTGYTEAFF. Variable domain in full (rest from reference TRBV30 and TRBJ1-1): SQTIHQWPATLVQPVGSPLSLECTVEGTSNPNLYWYRQAAGRGLQLLFYSVGIGQISSEVPQNLSASRPQDRQFILSSKKLLLSDSGFYLCAWGTGYTEAFFGQGTRLTVV.

This clonotype appeared a single time. A much bigger clone sits one base away, suggesting this may be a read error. The chain links TRBV5-1 to TRBJ2-7, with 11 bases identical to TRBD2. Germline V gives CDR1 SGHRS, CDR2 YFSETQ. V shed 5 bases and J 5 bases; nucleotides not matched to a gene: 9. The CDR3 sequence is 15 residues long. CDR3 protein: CASRLALAGEHEQYF. As DNA, the CDR3 is TGCGCCAGCAGACTCGCACTAGCGGGAGAACACGAGCAGTACTTC.

The sample holds a few counts of this clonotype. The chain combines TRBV4-1 with TRBJ2-2; 12 bases agree with TRBD1. V lost 1 base to trimming and J lost 7 bases; unmatched junction nucleotides: 10. The CDR3 is 18 amino acids. CDR1 is MGHRA, CDR2 YSYEKL, per germline. CDR3 in amino acids: CASSQALAGQGAGGELFF. The CDR3 DNA reads as TGCGCCAGCAGCCAAGCTCTAGCGGGACAGGGGGCTGGCGGGGAGCTGTTTTTT.

V usage is TRBV5-4 and J usage is TRBJ2-1; D possibly corresponds to TRBD2 (5 bases). This CDR3 has 15 amino acids. The ends were cut back, 6 bases at V and 4 bases at J, with 17 bases in the middle. Germline V gene lookup returns CDR1 SGHNT and CDR2 YYREEE (reference sequence). The CDR3 spells CASNSGNMEYNEQFF. Here the CDR3 DNA reads TGTGCCAGCAACTCGGGAAACATGGAGTACAATGAGCAGTTCTTC.

This clonotype appeared many times. This chain links TRBV5-1 with TRBJ2-7, with 8 nucleotides matching TRBD2. The CDR3 covers 16 residues. The J segment lost 2 bases and the V segment lost 0 bases, leaving 7 bases of the junction unmatched. The germline V gene encodes CDR1 SGHRS and CDR2 YFSETQ. The CDR3 coding sequence is TGCGCCAGCAGCTTGGCGGGAGGGCCTTCCACCTACGAGCAGTACTTC. Protein sequence: CASSLAGGPSTYEQYF.

This clonotype was detected only a few times. CDR3 sequence: CASSESGGLPQDTQYF. CDR3 DNA sequence: TGTGCCAGCAGTGAATCGGGCGGCCTCCCACAAGATACGCAGTATTTT. The V gene is TRBV25-1, the J gene TRBJ2-3; D remains unclear. The CDR3 has 16 residues. With 1 base removed from V and 5 bases from J, the gap between germline ends came to 16 bases. The germline V gene encodes CDR1 MGHDK and CDR2 SYGVNS.

Sample share makes this clonotype medium-sized. CDR3: CATSDHRDNQETQYF. The CDR3 coding sequence is TGTGCCACCAGTGATCACCGGGACAACCAAGAGACCCAGTACTTC. This chain connects TRBV24-1 to TRBJ2-5; D perhaps matches TRBD1 (6 bases). Between the trimmed V and J ends, which lost 3 bases and 0 bases, there was a span of 10 bases. The CDR3 length is 15 residues. Germline V gene data show CDR1 as KGHDR and CDR2 as SFDVKD.

This chain links TRBV12-3 or TRBV12-4 with TRBJ2-1; D is possibly TRBD2 (5 bases). Between the trimmed V and J ends, which lost 6 bases and 0 bases, there was a span of 12 bases. The CDR3 spans 15 residues. The CDR3 here is CASRGAESSYNEQFF. As DNA, the CDR3 is TGTGCCAGCAGGGGAGCGGAGAGCTCCTACAATGAGCAGTTCTTC.

This clonotype came up many times. The chain uses TRBV27 and TRBJ1-1, with TRBD1 as a possible D gene (5 bases). The V end was cut by 9 bases, the J end by 6 bases, with 14 bases between. CDR1 and CDR2 from the germline V gene are MNHEY and SMNVEV (reference sequence). The CDR3 is 12 amino acids. This CDR3 reads CASHGSGAEAFF. The CDR3 bases are TGTGCCAGTCACGGGTCGGGGGCTGAAGCTTTCTTT.

The chain uses TRBV2 and TRBJ2-3; no reliable D call. CDR1 and CDR2 (germline): SNHLY, FYNNEI. V was pared by 6 bases and J by 5 bases, with 9 bases between. The CDR3 runs to 12 residues. Here the CDR3 DNA reads TGTGCCAGCAGCCGTTTGGGAGATACGCAGTATTTT. Residues: CASSRLGDTQYF. The whole variable domain, remainder taken from reference TRBV2 and TRBJ2-3, is EPEVTQTPSHQVTQMGQEVILRCVPISNHLYFYWYRQILGQKVEFLVSFYNNEISEKSEIFDDQFSVERPDGSNFTLKIRSTKLEDSAMYFCASSRLGDTQYFGPGTRLTVL.

This clonotype was counted ten times or more. The J gene is TRBJ2-4, the V gene TRBV7-9, with 7 bases fitting TRBD1. CDR1 and CDR2 from the germline V gene are SEHNR and FQNEAQ (reference sequence). The CDR3 consists of 15 residues. The V segment lost 0 bases and the J segment 7 bases; nucleotides outside the gene matches: 6. CDR3 protein: CASSLAGGKGNIQYF. CDR3 nucleotides: TGTGCCAGCAGCTTAGCAGGGGGCAAAGGGAACATTCAGTACTTC.

Worth noting for this clonotype: Sequence at one end of the junction differs from germline and may be a read error. This rearrangement joins TRBV5-1 to TRBJ2-7, with TRBD1 identical over 9 bases. The CDR3 runs to 16 residues. The V gene's germline CDR1 is SGHRS and CDR2 YFSETQ. CDR3 region: CVSSPLQGQGAYEQYF. The CDR3 DNA reads as TGCGTCAGCAGCCCCCTCCAGGGACAGGGAGCCTACGAGCAGTACTTC.

This clonotype has just one count. The chain has TRBV3-1 and TRBJ2-2; the match to TRBD2 covers 7 bases. This CDR3 is built from 14 residues. J was trimmed by 5 bases and V by 8 bases; bases with no gene match: 8. Looked up from germline, CDR1 is LGHDT and CDR2 is YNNKEL (reference sequence). In DNA form, the CDR3 reads TGTGCCAGCCACGGTACTAGCGAGACCGGGGAGCTGTTTTTT. It is translated as CASHGTSETGELFF.

Many counts were recorded for this clonotype. V is TRBV5-1 and J is TRBJ1-2; D unresolved. Germline lookup yields CDR1 SGHRS and CDR2 YFSETQ. The CDR3 extends over 14 amino acids. V shed 0 bases and J shed 3 bases, with 9 bases lying between them. CDR3 protein: CASSLGEQYYGYTF. In DNA form, the CDR3 reads TGCGCCAGCAGCTTGGGAGAACAGTACTATGGCTACACCTTC.

This clonotype showed up many times. Written as DNA, the CDR3 is TGCGCCAGCAGCTTGGCCCCCAACAGGGGGGACTACAATGAGCAGTTCTTC. Protein sequence: CASSLAPNRGDYNEQFF. V is TRBV5-1 and J is TRBJ2-1; 8 bases map to TRBD1. This CDR3 region has 17 residues. The ends lost 0 bases at V and 3 bases at J; junction bases unmatched: 8. CDR1 and CDR2 (germline): SGHRS, YFSETQ.

This clonotype was detected many times. The chain uses TRBV5-1 and TRBJ2-1; D not certain. Trimming shortened V by 2 bases and J by 9 bases, and 15 bases separated the two germline ends. CDR3 length: 14 amino acids. Per germline, CDR1 SGHRS and CDR2 YFSETQ. DNA for the CDR3: TGCGCCAGCAGCTTACCCCCCCCCGGCGGTGAGCAGTTCTTC. The encoded protein is CASSLPPPGGEQFF.

This clonotype has a count of ten or more. This rearrangement joins TRBV7-3 to TRBJ2-1; TRBD1 matches 8 bases. CDR1 is SGHTA, CDR2 FQGTGA, per germline. V lost 6 bases and J lost 6; bases outside the gene matches: 7. The CDR3 is 14 residues long. The CDR3 nucleotides read TGTGCCAGCAGTTCCGGACAGGGTGGCAATGAGCAGTTCTTC. This translates into CASSSGQGGNEQFF.

This clonotype occurred many times. V and J are TRBV4-1 and TRBJ2-3; TRBD2 aligns across 8 bases. The CDR3 covers 14 residues. Germline V gene data show CDR1 as MGHRA and CDR2 as YSYEKL. The V segment lost 4 bases and the J segment 6 bases; nucleotides outside the gene matches: 6. CDR3 loop: CASSLSGEPDTQYF. DNA for the CDR3: TGCGCCAGCAGCCTTAGCGGGGAACCTGATACGCAGTATTTT.

This clonotype was seen ten or more times. J is TRBJ2-7 and V is TRBV14, with D tentatively TRBD2 (5 bases). Germline V gene lookup returns CDR1 SGHDN and CDR2 FVKESK. This CDR3 has 15 amino acids. The germline V and J ends were trimmed by 1 base and 6 bases, with 16 bases remaining between them. The CDR3 DNA reads TGTGCCAGCAGCCAAGTCCGGGGAACTTCGGGCGAGCAGTACTTC. It is translated as CASSQVRGTSGEQYF. Full variable domain (missing parts from reference TRBV14 and TRBJ2-7): EAGVTQFPSHSVIEKGQTVTLRCDPISGHDNLYWYRRVMGKEIKFLLHFVKESKQDESGMPNNRFLAERTGGTYSTLKVQPAELEDSGVYFCASSQVRGTSGEQYFGPGTRLTVT.

This clonotype was picked up many times. This chain connects TRBV20-1 to TRBJ1-1, with TRBD1 matching over 11 bases. The CDR3 has 13 residues. Germline CDR1 and CDR2: DFQATT and SNEGSKA (reference sequence). V shed 6 bases, J shed 3 bases, and the junction held 3 bases outside the gene matches. CDR3 sequence: CSAGQGADTEAFF. Here the CDR3 DNA reads TGCAGTGCCGGACAGGGGGCTGACACTGAAGCTTTCTTT.

V is TRBV6-6 and J is TRBJ1-6; the D gene is possibly TRBD1 (6 bases). CDR1 MNHNY and CDR2 SVGAGI come from the germline V gene (reference sequence). V was cut by 0 bases and J by 8 bases, with 11 bases left in between. CDR3 length equals 15 residues. This CDR3 reads CASSYSSRGDSPLHF. CDR3 DNA sequence: TGTGCCAGCAGTTACTCGAGCAGGGGAGATTCACCCCTCCACTTT.

The gene calls are TRBV4-1 and TRBJ1-3, with D unclear. CDR3 length equals 19 residues. The germline V gene has CDR1 MGHRA and CDR2 YSYEKL. V was trimmed by 0 bases and J by 5 bases, leaving 23 bases between them. CDR3 sequence reads: CASSQEVLGEGYLRNTIYF. Written as DNA, the CDR3 is TGCGCCAGCAGCCAAGAGGTCCTCGGGGAAGGGTATCTTCGAAACACCATATATTTT.

This clonotype was picked up many times. This sequence joins TRBV5-5 and TRBJ2-1, with a tentative D call TRBD2 (5 bases). CDR3 length: 15 residues. Trimming took off 4 bases at V and 9 bases at J, with 20 bases between the two ends. Germline V gene sequence: CDR1 SGHKS, CDR2 YYEKEE (reference sequence). The CDR3 sequence is CASSPHRGPVGEQFF. CDR3 coding DNA: TGTGCCAGCAGCCCTCATCGAGGGCCTGTGGGTGAGCAGTTCTTC.